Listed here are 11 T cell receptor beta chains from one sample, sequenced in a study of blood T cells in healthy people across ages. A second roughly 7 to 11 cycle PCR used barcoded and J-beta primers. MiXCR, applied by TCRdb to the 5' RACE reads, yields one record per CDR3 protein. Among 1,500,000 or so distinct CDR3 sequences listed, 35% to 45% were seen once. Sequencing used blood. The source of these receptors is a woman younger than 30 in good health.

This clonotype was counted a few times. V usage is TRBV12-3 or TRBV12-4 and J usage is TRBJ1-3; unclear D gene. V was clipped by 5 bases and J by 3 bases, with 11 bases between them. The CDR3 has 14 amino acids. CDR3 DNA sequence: TGTGCCAGCAGTGTGGGAGGGAGTGGAAACACCATATATTTT. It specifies CASSVGGSGNTIYF.

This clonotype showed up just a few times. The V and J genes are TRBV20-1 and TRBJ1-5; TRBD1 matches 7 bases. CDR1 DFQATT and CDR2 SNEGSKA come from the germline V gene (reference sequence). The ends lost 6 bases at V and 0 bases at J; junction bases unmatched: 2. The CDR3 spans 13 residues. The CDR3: CSAGGTSNQPQHF. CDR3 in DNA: TGCAGTGCAGGGGGCACTAGCAATCAGCCCCAGCATTTT.

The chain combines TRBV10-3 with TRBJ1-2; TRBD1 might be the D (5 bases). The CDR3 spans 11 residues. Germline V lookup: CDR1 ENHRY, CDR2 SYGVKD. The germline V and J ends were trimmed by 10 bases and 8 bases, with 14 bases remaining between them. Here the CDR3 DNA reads TGTGCCACCGGGGAGCGGGGCGGCTACACCTTC. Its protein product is CATGERGGYTF.

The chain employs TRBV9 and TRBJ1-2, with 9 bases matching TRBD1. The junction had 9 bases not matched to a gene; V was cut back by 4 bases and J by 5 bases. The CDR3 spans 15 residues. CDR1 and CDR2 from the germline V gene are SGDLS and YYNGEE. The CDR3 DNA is TGTGCCAGCAGCCGCCGTGACAGGGGGGAGTATGGCTACACCTTC. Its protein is CASSRRDRGEYGYTF.

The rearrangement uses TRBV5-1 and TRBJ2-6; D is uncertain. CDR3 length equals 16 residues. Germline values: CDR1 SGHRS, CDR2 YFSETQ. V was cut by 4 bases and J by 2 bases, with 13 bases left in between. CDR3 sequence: CASSPALVTGANVLTF. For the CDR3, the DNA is TGCGCCAGCAGCCCGGCCCTGGTAACTGGGGCCAACGTCCTGACTTTC.

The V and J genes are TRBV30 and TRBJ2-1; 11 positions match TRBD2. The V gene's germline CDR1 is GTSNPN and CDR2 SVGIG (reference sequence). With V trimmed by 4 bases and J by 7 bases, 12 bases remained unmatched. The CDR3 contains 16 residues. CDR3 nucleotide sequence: TGTGCCTGGAATAGCGGGGGGGCTCCGAGGGAAAATGAGCAGTTCTTC. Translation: CAWNSGGAPRENEQFF.

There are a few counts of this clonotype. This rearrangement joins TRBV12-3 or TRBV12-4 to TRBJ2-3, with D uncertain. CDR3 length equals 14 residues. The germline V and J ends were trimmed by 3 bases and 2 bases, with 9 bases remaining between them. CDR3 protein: CASSFPTITDTQYF. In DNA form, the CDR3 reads TGTGCCAGCAGTTTCCCCACGATCACAGATACGCAGTATTTT.

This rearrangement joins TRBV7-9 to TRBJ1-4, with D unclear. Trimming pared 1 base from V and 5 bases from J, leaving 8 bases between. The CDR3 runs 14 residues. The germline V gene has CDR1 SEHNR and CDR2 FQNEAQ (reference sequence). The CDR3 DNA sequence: TGTGCCAGCAGCTTAGTCGGGGTAAATGAAAAACTGTTTTTT. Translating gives CASSLVGVNEKLFF. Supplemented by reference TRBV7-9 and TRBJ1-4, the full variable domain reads DTGVSQNPRHKITKRGQNVTFRCDPISEHNRLYWYRQTLGQGPEFLTYFQNEAQLEKSRLLSDRFSAERPKGSFSTLEIQRTEQGDSAMYLCASSLVGVNEKLFFGSGTQLSVL.

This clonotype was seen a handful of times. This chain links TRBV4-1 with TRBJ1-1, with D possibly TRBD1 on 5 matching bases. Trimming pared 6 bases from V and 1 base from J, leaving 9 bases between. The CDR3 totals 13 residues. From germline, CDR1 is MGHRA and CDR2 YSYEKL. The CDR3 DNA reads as TGCGCCAGCAGGGACGGACAGAACACTGAAGCTTTCTTT. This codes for CASRDGQNTEAFF.

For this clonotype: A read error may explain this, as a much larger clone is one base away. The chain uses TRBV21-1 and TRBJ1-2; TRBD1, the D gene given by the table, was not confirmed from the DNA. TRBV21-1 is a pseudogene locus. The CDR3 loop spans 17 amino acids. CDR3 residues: CASNPHGTGAFHYGYTF. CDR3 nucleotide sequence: TGTGCCAGCAACCCCCACGGGACAGGGGCCTTCCACTATGGCTACACCTTC.

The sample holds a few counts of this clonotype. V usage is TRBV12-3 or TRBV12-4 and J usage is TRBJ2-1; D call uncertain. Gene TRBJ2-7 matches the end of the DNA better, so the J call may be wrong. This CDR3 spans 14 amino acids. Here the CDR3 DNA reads TGTGCCAGCAGTTTAATGAGCTCCTACAATGAGCAGTACTTC. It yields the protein CASSLMSSYNEQYF.